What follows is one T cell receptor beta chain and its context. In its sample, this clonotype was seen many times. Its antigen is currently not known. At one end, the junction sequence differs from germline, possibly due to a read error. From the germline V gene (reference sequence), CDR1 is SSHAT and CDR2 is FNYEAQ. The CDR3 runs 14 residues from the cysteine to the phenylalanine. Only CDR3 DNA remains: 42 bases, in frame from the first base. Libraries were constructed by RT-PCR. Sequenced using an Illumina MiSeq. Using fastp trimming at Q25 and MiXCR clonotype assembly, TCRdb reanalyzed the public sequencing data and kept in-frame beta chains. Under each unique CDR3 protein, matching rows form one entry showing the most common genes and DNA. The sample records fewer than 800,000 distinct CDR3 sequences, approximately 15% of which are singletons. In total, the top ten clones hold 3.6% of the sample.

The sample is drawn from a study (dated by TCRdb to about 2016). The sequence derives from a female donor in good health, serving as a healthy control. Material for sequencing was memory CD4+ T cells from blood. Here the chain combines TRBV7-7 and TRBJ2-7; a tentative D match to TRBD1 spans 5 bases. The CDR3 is CASSQDRSSYEQYF. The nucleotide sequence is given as TGTGCTAGCAGCCAAGACAGATCTTCCTACGAGCAGTACTTC.